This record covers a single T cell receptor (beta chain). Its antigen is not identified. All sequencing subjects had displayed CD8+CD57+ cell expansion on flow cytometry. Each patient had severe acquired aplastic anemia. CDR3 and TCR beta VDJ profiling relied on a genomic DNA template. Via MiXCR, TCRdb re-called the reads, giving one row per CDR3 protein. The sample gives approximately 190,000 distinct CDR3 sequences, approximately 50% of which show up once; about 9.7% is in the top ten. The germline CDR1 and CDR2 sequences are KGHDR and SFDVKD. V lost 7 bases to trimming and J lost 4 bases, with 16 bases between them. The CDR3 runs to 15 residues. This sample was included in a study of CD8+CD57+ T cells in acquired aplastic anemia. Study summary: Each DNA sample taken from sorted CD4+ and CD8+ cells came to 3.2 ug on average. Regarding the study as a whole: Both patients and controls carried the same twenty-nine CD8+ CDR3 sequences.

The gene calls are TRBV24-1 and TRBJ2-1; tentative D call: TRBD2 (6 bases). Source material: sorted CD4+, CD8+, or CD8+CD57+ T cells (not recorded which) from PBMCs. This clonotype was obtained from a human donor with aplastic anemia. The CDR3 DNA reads TGTGCCACCAGCGCCTCAACTAGCCCATACAATGAGCAGTTCTTC. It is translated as CATSASTSPYNEQFF.